What follows are 8 T cell receptor beta chains derived from one specimen sequenced in a study of response to subunit inactivated influenza vaccine. From the RT-PCR reads, TCRdb called clonotypes with MiXCR, one entry per CDR3 protein. The table records roughly 700,000 distinct CDR3 sequences, approximately 15% of them present only once. The sequences come from PBMCs from blood, collected roughly 2 weeks before vaccination. These receptor sequences come from a man between 50 and 59 years old who received an inactivated influenza vaccine.

This clonotype was detected a few times. The chain employs TRBV7-6 and TRBJ2-1; no firm D call. V lost 2 bases and J 5 bases, leaving 7 bases between the germline ends. This CDR3 spans 13 amino acids. The germline V gene has CDR1 SGHVS and CDR2 FNYEAQ. The CDR3 sequence: CASSLRVHNEQFF. The CDR3 bases are TGTGCCAGCAGCTTACGGGTTCACAATGAGCAGTTCTTC.

The table lists this clonotype with many counts. The V and J genes are TRBV7-9 and TRBJ2-5; 7 bases agree with TRBD2. Germline CDR1 and CDR2: SEHNR and FQNEAQ (reference sequence). Trimming cost V 5 bases and J 2 bases; bases outside gene matches: 8. This CDR3 has 15 amino acids. The DNA of the CDR3 is TGTGCCAGCAGCGGAGGGAGGGTAACACAAGAGACCCAGTACTTC. Amino acids: CASSGGRVTQETQYF. The variable domain in full, with the rest retrieved from reference TRBV7-9 and TRBJ2-5, is DTGVSQNPRHKITKRGQNVTFRCDPISEHNRLYWYRQTLGQGPEFLTYFQNEAQLEKSRLLSDRFSAERPKGSFSTLEIQRTEQGDSAMYLCASSGGRVTQETQYFGPGTRLLVL.

The gene calls are TRBV5-1 and TRBJ2-3, with TRBD2 as a possible D gene (6 bases). The CDR3 has 17 residues. The germline V gene encodes CDR1 SGHRS and CDR2 YFSETQ. Between the trimmed V and J ends, which lost 0 bases and 2 bases, there was a span of 16 bases. CDR3 amino acids: CASSLGASAGFTDTQYF. The CDR3 DNA is TGCGCCAGCAGCTTGGGGGCTAGCGCTGGCTTCACAGATACGCAGTATTTT.

This clonotype appeared a few times. The chain couples TRBV9 to TRBJ1-1; D remains ambiguous. Germline V gene data show CDR1 as SGDLS and CDR2 as YYNGEE. V shed 4 bases and J shed 5 bases, with 15 bases lying between them. The CDR3 sequence is 14 residues long. The DNA for the CDR3 is TGTGCCAGCAGCCCCCGCTCCGACTCAACTGAAGCTTTCTTT. Protein product: CASSPRSDSTEAFF.

This clonotype was observed a few times. At one boundary the junction diverges from the germline segment, which might be a read error. This chain connects TRBV27 to TRBJ2-7, with 9 nucleotides matching TRBD2. The CDR3 consists of 15 residues. Germline V gives CDR1 MNHEY, CDR2 SMNVEV (reference sequence). The CDR3 loop is CASTPSGGTSHEQYF. In nucleotides, the CDR3 is TGTGCCAGCACTCCGAGCGGGGGGACCTCCCACGAGCAGTACTTC.

This clonotype was observed a few times. The rearrangement links TRBV3-1 to TRBJ2-7; 11 nucleotides line up with TRBD1. Germline values: CDR1 LGHDT, CDR2 YNNKEL (reference sequence). The CDR3 is made up of 17 amino acids. The J segment lost 7 bases and the V segment lost 3 bases, leaving 14 bases of the junction unmatched. CDR3 nucleotide sequence: TGTGCCAGCAGCCAGGGTCCGGCGGGACAGGGGGTCGGTGAGCAGTACTTC. Protein: CASSQGPAGQGVGEQYF.

A word on this clonotype: A single base separates this from a much larger clone, so it may be a read error. The chain carries TRBV12-3 or TRBV12-4 and TRBJ1-4, with 7 bases identical to TRBD1. The V gene end was trimmed by 5 bases and the J gene end by 3 bases; junction bases not matched to a gene: 3. This CDR3 is built from 14 residues. The CDR3 is CASSQTGPNEKLFF. The CDR3 nucleotides read TGTGCCAGCAGTCAGACAGGGCCTAATGAAAAACTGTTTTTT.

The V and J genes are TRBV10-3 and TRBJ2-7; TRBD1 matches at 10 bases. The germline V gene encodes CDR1 ENHRY and CDR2 SYGVKD. This CDR3 spans 14 amino acids. The trim removed 10 bases at V and 2 bases at J, leaving 8 bases unmatched. In nucleotides, the CDR3 is TGTGCCACACTATCCGGGACAGGGGCCTACGAGCAGTACTTC. Its translation: CATLSGTGAYEQYF.